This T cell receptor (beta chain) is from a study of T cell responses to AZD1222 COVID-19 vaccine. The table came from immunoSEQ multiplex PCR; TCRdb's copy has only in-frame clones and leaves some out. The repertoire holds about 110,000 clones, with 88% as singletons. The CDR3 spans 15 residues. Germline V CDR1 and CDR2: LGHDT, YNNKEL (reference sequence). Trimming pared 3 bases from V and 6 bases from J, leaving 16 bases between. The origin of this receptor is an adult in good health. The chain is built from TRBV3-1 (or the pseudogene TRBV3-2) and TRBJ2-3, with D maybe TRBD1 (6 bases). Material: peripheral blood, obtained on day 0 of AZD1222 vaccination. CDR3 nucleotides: TGTGCCAGCAGCCATGGTCAGGGGCTGGGGGATACGCAGTATTTT. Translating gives CASSHGQGLGDTQYF.